Below are 8 T cell receptor beta chains sequenced from a single sample in a study of T cell responses to AZD1222 COVID-19 vaccine. Assay used: immunoSEQ multiplex PCR; TCRdb lists only in-frame clones, some missing. The data show about 150,000 clones, approximately 91% seen once. The source was peripheral blood, collected 28 days after the second AZD1222 dose. The receptor source for this set is an adult who received the AZD1222 COVID-19 vaccine.

The chain links TRBV5-1 to TRBJ1-2; D remains ambiguous. The CDR3 sequence is 14 residues long. The germline CDR1 and CDR2 sequences are SGHRS and YFSETQ. Trimming pared 4 bases from V and 7 bases from J, leaving 17 bases between. CDR3: CASSNTTALTGYTF. The CDR3, as DNA: TGCGCCAGCAGCAACACTACAGCGCTTACTGGCTACACCTTC. Full variable domain (outside the CDR3, taken from reference TRBV5-1 and TRBJ1-2): KAGVTQTPRYLIKTRGQQVTLSCSPISGHRSVSWYQQTPGQGLQFLFEYFSETQRNKGNFPGRFSGRQFSNSRSEMNVSTLELGDSALYLCASSNTTALTGYTFGSGTRLTVV.

The genes are TRBV5-4 and TRBJ1-5; D is perhaps TRBD1 (5 bases). From germline, CDR1 is SGHNT and CDR2 YYREEE (reference sequence). The germline V and J ends were trimmed by 3 bases and 3 bases, with 13 bases remaining between them. The CDR3 sequence is 15 residues long. The DNA for the CDR3 is TGTGCCAGCAGCTCCGGGGGACTGCCCAATCAGCCCCAGCATTTT. Translated, it gives CASSSGGLPNQPQHF.

The chain couples TRBV6-5 to TRBJ1-3; D is unclear. V was trimmed by 9 bases and J by 0 bases, leaving 15 bases between them. The CDR3 spans 15 residues. Germline V gene sequence: CDR1 MNHEY, CDR2 SVGAGI. Here the CDR3 DNA reads TGTGCCAGTTGCGTGGCGCAGAACTCTGGAAACACCATATATTTT. Its protein is CASCVAQNSGNTIYF.

This clone was detected only once. This chain connects TRBV20-1 to TRBJ2-1; D is possibly TRBD1 or TRBD2 (5 bases each). The CDR3 runs to 11 residues. Per germline, CDR1 DFQATT and CDR2 SNEGSKA (reference sequence). V was clipped by 3 bases and J by 14 bases, with 14 bases between them. In DNA, the CDR3 is TGCAGTGCTAGTCTACAGGACTTTAAGTTCTTC. This encodes CSASLQDFKFF.

The chain carries TRBV7-9 and TRBJ2-6, with D perhaps matching TRBD1 (6 bases). CDR1 and CDR2 from the germline V gene are SEHNR and FQNEAQ (reference sequence). Trimming shortened V by 4 bases and J by 1 base, and 14 bases separated the two germline ends. This CDR3 is built from 17 residues. CDR3 region: CASSSTDSSSGANVLTF. In DNA, the CDR3 is TGTGCCAGCAGCTCTACGGACAGCAGTTCTGGGGCCAACGTCCTGACTTTC.

The V and J genes are TRBV3-1 (or the pseudogene TRBV3-2) and TRBJ1-5; the match to TRBD1 covers 8 bases. The CDR3 spans 14 residues. Germline-derived CDR1 and CDR2 are LGHDT and YNNKEL (reference sequence). Trimming took 8 bases from V and 4 from J; bases not matched to a gene: 7. The CDR3 bases are TGTGCCAGCCCCAGGACAGGGTGTAATCAGCCCCAGCATTTT. Protein sequence: CASPRTGCNQPQHF.

The chain recombines TRBV7-9 with TRBJ1-1; no clear D. Trimming took 0 bases from V and 0 from J, leaving 5 bases between them. From germline, CDR1 is SEHNR and CDR2 FQNEAQ (reference sequence). The CDR3 contains 14 residues. The CDR3 nucleotides read TGTGCCAGCAGCTTAGCGACGGTGAACACTGAAGCTTTCTTT. Translating it yields CASSLATVNTEAFF.

This chain links TRBV24-1 with TRBJ2-3; the D gene could be TRBD1 or TRBD2 (5 bases each). The CDR3 has 16 residues. Between the trimmed V and J ends, which lost 1 base and 6 bases, there was a span of 16 bases. Germline assignment: CDR1 KGHDR and CDR2 SFDVKD. CDR3 in DNA: TGTGCCACCAGTGATTTCGGACTGGGGCAGGAGGATACGCAGTATTTT. It is translated as CATSDFGLGQEDTQYF.